A single sample gave rise to the 32 T cell receptor beta chains below, sequenced in a study of T cell responses to AZD1222 COVID-19 vaccine. Clones were sequenced by immunoSEQ multiplex PCR, and TCRdb holds only the in-frame ones, with some missing. The table includes approximately 110,000 clones, approximately 96% detected once. The material sequenced was peripheral blood, taken on day 0 of AZD1222 vaccination. Source of these receptors: an adult in good health.

The genes are TRBV13 and TRBJ2-5, with 7 bases identical to TRBD2. V lost 5 bases, J lost 3 bases, and 6 bases stayed unmatched. The length of the CDR3 is 14 residues. Germline V gene sequence: CDR1 PRHDT, CDR2 FYEKMQ (reference sequence). CDR3 bases: TGTGCCAGCAGCCCGTTGCGGGGGAAAGAGACCCAGTACTTC. Encoded protein: CASSPLRGKETQYF. Full variable domain (rest looked up from reference TRBV13 and TRBJ2-5): AAGVIQSPRHLIKEKRETATLKCYPIPRHDTVYWYQQGPGQDPQFLISFYEKMQSDKGSIPDRFSAQQFSDYHSELNMSSLELGDSALYFCASSPLRGKETQYFGPGTRLLVL.

The gene calls are TRBV28 and TRBJ2-3, with 7 nucleotides matching TRBD1. V shed 6 bases and J 0 bases; nucleotides not matched to a gene: 12. The CDR3 sequence is 17 residues long. CDR1 and CDR2 from the germline V gene are MDHEN and SYDVKM. Here the CDR3 DNA reads TGTGCCAGCAGCAGTCTAAAGACAGGGAGCAGCACAGATACGCAGTATTTT. This translates into CASSSLKTGSSTDTQYF.

CDR3 sequence reads: CASGLAPRGTGGMDTEAFF. Here the CDR3 DNA reads TGTGCTAGTGGTTTGGCCCCAAGGGGGACAGGCGGGATGGACACTGAAGCTTTCTTT. The chain couples TRBV12-5 to TRBJ1-1; TRBD1 matches 8 bases. Germline V gene lookup returns CDR1 LGHNT and CDR2 FRNRAP. Losses at the gene ends were 1 base for V and 3 bases for J; bases not matched to a gene: 16. There are 19 residues in the CDR3.

The chain is built from TRBV19 and TRBJ2-7, with D tentatively TRBD1 or TRBD2 (5 bases each). This CDR3 comprises 14 residues. Germline values: CDR1 LNHDA, CDR2 SQIVND (reference sequence). Trimming removed 6 bases from V and 1 base from J, with 13 bases in between. The CDR3 coding sequence is TGTGCCAGTAGCCCCCGGGACCAGTCCTACGAGCAGTACTTC. It is translated as CASSPRDQSYEQYF.

Only one count was recorded for this clone. V is TRBV5-1 and J is TRBJ1-1; D is ambiguous. This CDR3 region has 13 residues. CDR1 is SGHRS, CDR2 YFSETQ, per germline. Trimming cost V 5 bases and J 0 bases, with 8 bases left between them. The DNA for the CDR3 is TGCGCCAGCAGGTCGTCCGTGAACACTGAAGCTTTCTTT. Amino acids: CASRSSVNTEAFF. Filled out from reference TRBV5-1 and TRBJ1-1, the complete variable domain reads KAGVTQTPRYLIKTRGQQVTLSCSPISGHRSVSWYQQTPGQGLQFLFEYFSETQRNKGNFPGRFSGRQFSNSRSEMNVSTLELGDSALYLCASRSSVNTEAFFGQGTRLTVV.

The rearrangement uses TRBV29-1 and TRBJ1-3; D not certain. CDR3 size: 10 residues. From germline, CDR1 is SQVTM and CDR2 ANQGSEA. V gave up 7 bases and J gave up 4 bases, with 5 bases separating them. The chain's CDR3 is CSAQGNTIYF. The CDR3 DNA follows: TGCAGCGCCCAAGGAAACACCATATATTTT.

This clone has only a few counts. The genes are TRBV7-9 and TRBJ2-7; D not certain. V was shortened by 8 bases and J by 2 bases, with 16 bases between the two germline ends. This CDR3 region has 14 residues. The germline V gene encodes CDR1 SEHNR and CDR2 FQNEAQ (reference sequence). This CDR3 reads CASRPLTSTYEQYF. CDR3 sequence (DNA): TGTGCCAGCCGCCCCCTGACAAGTACCTACGAGCAGTACTTC.

The chain couples TRBV13 to TRBJ2-7, with D uncertain. Germline CDR1 is PRHDT and CDR2 is FYEKMQ (reference sequence). This CDR3 is 15 amino acids long. Trimming cost V 2 bases and J 2 bases, with 13 bases left between them. Here the CDR3 reads CASSLTPVSTYEQYF. The CDR3 coding sequence is TGTGCCAGCAGCTTAACTCCGGTGAGCACCTACGAGCAGTACTTC. The whole variable domain, remainder taken from reference TRBV13 and TRBJ2-7, is AAGVIQSPRHLIKEKRETATLKCYPIPRHDTVYWYQQGPGQDPQFLISFYEKMQSDKGSIPDRFSAQQFSDYHSELNMSSLELGDSALYFCASSLTPVSTYEQYFGPGTRLTVT.

The rearrangement uses TRBV28 and TRBJ1-2; D is ambiguous. Deletions cut 7 bases from V and 2 bases from J, with 17 bases between. This CDR3 has 15 residues. Germline loops: CDR1 MDHEN, CDR2 SYDVKM. DNA of the CDR3: TGTGCCAGCACCCCCTACTTGCACTTAAACTATGGCTACACCTTC. The encoded protein is CASTPYLHLNYGYTF.

The rearrangement joins TRBV5-1 to TRBJ2-1; D unclear. Looked up from germline, CDR1 is SGHRS and CDR2 is YFSETQ. The CDR3 is 16 residues long. Between the trimmed V and J ends, which lost 0 bases and 3 bases, there was a span of 13 bases. Here the CDR3 reads CASSLVRRSYYNEQFF. The CDR3, as DNA: TGCGCCAGCAGCTTGGTACGGCGGAGCTACTACAATGAGCAGTTCTTC. Complete variable domain (other parts from reference TRBV5-1 and TRBJ2-1): KAGVTQTPRYLIKTRGQQVTLSCSPISGHRSVSWYQQTPGQGLQFLFEYFSETQRNKGNFPGRFSGRQFSNSRSEMNVSTLELGDSALYLCASSLVRRSYYNEQFFGPGTRLTVL.

The chain has TRBV9 and TRBJ2-1, with 9 bases that match TRBD2. V lost 2 bases to trimming and J lost 3 bases; unmatched junction nucleotides: 3. The CDR3 has 15 amino acids. The germline V gene has CDR1 SGDLS and CDR2 YYNGEE. CDR3 in DNA: TGTGCCAGCAGCGTGACTAGCGGTTACTACAATGAGCAGTTCTTC. Protein: CASSVTSGYYNEQFF.

The CDR3, as DNA: TGTGCCAGCAGCCGGGACTCTTCTAACACTGAAGCTTTCTTT. Translated: CASSRDSSNTEAFF. The chain links TRBV3-1 (or the pseudogene TRBV3-2) to TRBJ1-1; possible D gene TRBD1, 5 bases. The CDR3 is 14 residues long. Trimming shortened V by 4 bases and J by 2 bases, and 11 bases separated the two germline ends. The V gene's germline CDR1 is LGHDT and CDR2 YNNKEL (reference sequence).

CDR3 nucleotides: TGCAGCGTTGCCCAGCAGCCGAACACTGAAGCTTTCTTT. Translating gives CSVAQQPNTEAFF. The chain couples TRBV29-1 to TRBJ1-1; D remains unclear. V lost 4 bases to trimming and J lost 1 base, with 10 bases between them. In germline, CDR1 is SQVTM, CDR2 ANQGSEA. This CDR3 is built from 13 residues.

With respect to this clone: One end of the junction does not line up with germline, which may come from a read error. The chain is built from TRBV6-2 or TRBV6-3 and TRBJ2-2; D gene unclear. This CDR3 spans 12 amino acids. CDR1 and CDR2 (germline): MNHEY, SVGEGT. DNA for the CDR3: TGTGCCACCAGTTTCATGGCCGGGGAGCTGTTTTTT. Translated: CATSFMAGELFF.

The chain has TRBV7-9 and TRBJ2-3; TRBD1 matches at 7 bases. The V and J ends lost 3 bases and 1 base, in that order; junction bases with no gene match: 1. CDR1 is SEHNR, CDR2 FQNEAQ, per germline (reference sequence). The CDR3 extends over 14 amino acids. The CDR3 loop is CASSFGTGTDTQYF. The CDR3 nucleotides are TGTGCCAGCAGCTTCGGGACAGGCACAGATACGCAGTATTTT.

The V and J genes are TRBV6-4 and TRBJ2-1; 10 bases map to TRBD2. Germline CDR1 reads MRHNA; CDR2 reads SNTAGT. The CDR3 length is 16 residues. V lost 0 bases and J lost 4; bases outside the gene matches: 3. CDR3 DNA: TGTGCCAGCAGTGACTCCCCAGCGGGGGGGTACAATGAGCAGTTCTTC. Its translation is CASSDSPAGGYNEQFF.

The chain has TRBV30 and TRBJ2-4; 11 nucleotides line up with TRBD2. V gave up 6 bases and J gave up 3 bases; unmatched junction bases: 4. CDR3 length equals 14 residues. Per the germline V gene, CDR1 is GTSNPN and CDR2 is SVGIG (reference sequence). The CDR3 region is CACQLAGDKNIQYF. In nucleotides, the CDR3 is TGTGCCTGCCAACTAGCGGGGGACAAAAACATTCAGTACTTC.

This rearrangement joins TRBV6-5 to TRBJ1-1; 9 positions agree with TRBD1. V was pared by 4 bases and J by 1 base, with 1 base of the junction left unmatched. CDR3 length: 14 residues. Looked up from germline, CDR1 is MNHEY and CDR2 is SVGAGI. The CDR3 is CASSLQGANTEAFF. The CDR3 DNA follows: TGTGCCAGCAGTTTACAGGGGGCGAACACTGAAGCTTTCTTT.

The chain employs TRBV7-9 and TRBJ1-1; D remains unclear. Germline V CDR1 and CDR2: SEHNR, FQNEAQ (reference sequence). V shed 2 bases and J shed 0 bases, with 1 base lying between them. CDR3 length equals 12 residues. DNA of the CDR3: TGTGCCAGCAGCTTAATGAACACTGAAGCTTTCTTT. Its translation: CASSLMNTEAFF.

This chain joins TRBV5-1 and TRBJ2-2, with 7 bases aligning to TRBD1. This CDR3 has 16 residues. V lost 4 bases, J lost 6 bases, and 12 bases stayed unmatched. Germline V gene lookup returns CDR1 SGHRS and CDR2 YFSETQ. DNA for the CDR3: TGCGCCAGCAGCCCGTTGACAGGGCAATACGCCGGGGAGCTGTTTTTT. It encodes CASSPLTGQYAGELFF.

This chain joins TRBV7-2 and TRBJ2-7; 10 bases match TRBD1. Germline V gene data show CDR1 as SGHTA and CDR2 as FQGNSA. This CDR3 has 14 residues. The ends lost 4 bases at V and 3 bases at J; junction bases unmatched: 3. CDR3 nucleotide sequence: TGTGCCAGCAGCTCCGGGACAGGGGTCTACGAGCAGTACTTC. The encoded protein is CASSSGTGVYEQYF.

The V gene is TRBV7-6, the J gene TRBJ2-3, with 12 bases matching TRBD2. Germline CDR1 is SGHVS and CDR2 is FNYEAQ. The length of the CDR3 is 16 residues. V trimming: 3 bases; J trimming: 3 bases; junction bases outside the gene matches: 4. CDR3 DNA: TGTGCCAGCAGCTTGGGGACTAGCGGGTCTACAGATACGCAGTATTTT. It codes for CASSLGTSGSTDTQYF.

The rearrangement uses TRBV15 and TRBJ1-2; D not resolved. CDR1 and CDR2 (germline): LNHNV, YYDKDF (reference sequence). Trimming left V 0 bases short and J 10 bases short, with 12 bases between. The CDR3 runs 13 residues. As DNA, the CDR3 is TGTGCCACCAGCAGAGAGGACGGGTTGGACTACACCTTC. It is translated as CATSREDGLDYTF.

The chain is built from TRBV11-3 and TRBJ1-4; D unclear. CDR3 size: 15 residues. Germline loops: CDR1 SGHNT, CDR2 YENEEA. Trimming took off 6 bases at V and 0 bases at J, with 11 bases between the two ends. CDR3 loop: CASSPPETTNEKLFF. The CDR3 coding sequence is TGTGCCAGCAGTCCCCCCGAAACAACTAATGAAAAACTGTTTTTT.

The CDR3 nucleotides are TGTGCCAGCATCCAACGGTCTAGCGGGAGGGCTGCTGAGCAGTTCTTC. Its protein product is CASIQRSSGRAAEQFF. The chain uses TRBV28 and TRBJ2-1; TRBD2 aligns across 12 bases. The germline gives CDR1 MDHEN, CDR2 SYDVKM. This CDR3 spans 16 amino acids. V lost 7 bases to trimming and J lost 9 bases; unmatched junction nucleotides: 13.

This chain connects TRBV6-2 or TRBV6-3 to TRBJ2-7, with D maybe TRBD2 (6 bases). The CDR3 is 14 amino acids. From germline, CDR1 is MNHEY and CDR2 SVGEGT. Trimming took 0 bases from V and 4 from J, leaving 10 bases between them. CDR3 loop: CASSYSPGGYEQYF. As DNA, the CDR3 is TGTGCCAGCAGTTACTCCCCTGGGGGGTACGAGCAGTACTTC.

This chain links TRBV19 with TRBJ1-2, with D maybe TRBD1 (5 bases). V shed 1 base and J shed 4 bases, with 16 bases lying between them. The germline V gene encodes CDR1 LNHDA and CDR2 SQIVND (reference sequence). The CDR3 sequence is 16 residues long. The CDR3 spells CASSIVGTGASYGYTF. In nucleotides, the CDR3 is TGTGCCAGTAGTATAGTCGGGACCGGGGCGAGCTATGGCTACACCTTC.

The rearrangement joins TRBV6-5 to TRBJ2-2; the D gene is possibly TRBD1 (5 bases). Per the germline V gene, CDR1 is MNHEY and CDR2 is SVGAGI. The CDR3 spans 15 residues. V was trimmed by 0 bases and J by 6 bases, leaving 11 bases between them. The CDR3 nucleotides read TGTGCCAGCAGTTACTCGAGACAGACCTCCGGGGAGCTGTTTTTT. Translation gives CASSYSRQTSGELFF.

The V and J genes are TRBV5-8 and TRBJ2-1; tentative D call: TRBD2 (6 bases). This CDR3 is built from 16 residues. CDR1 and CDR2 from the germline V gene are SGHTS and YDEGEE. V was shortened by 0 bases and J by 1 base, with 11 bases between the two germline ends. This CDR3 is CASSLAWGVSYNEQFF. In DNA, the CDR3 is TGTGCCAGCAGCTTGGCCTGGGGGGTTTCCTACAATGAGCAGTTCTTC.

The J gene is TRBJ1-2, the V gene TRBV3-1 (or the pseudogene TRBV3-2), with D uncertain. This CDR3 spans 13 amino acids. Trimming removed 0 bases from V and 8 bases from J, with 10 bases in between. From germline, CDR1 is LGHDT and CDR2 YNNKEL (reference sequence). CDR3 loop: CASSQDTLRGYTF. The CDR3 bases are TGTGCCAGCAGCCAAGACACCCTGCGGGGCTACACCTTC.

The rearrangement links TRBV28 to TRBJ1-2; TRBD1 agrees at 9 bases. There are 14 residues in the CDR3. Germline CDR1 reads MDHEN; CDR2 reads SYDVKM. Germline trimming cut 6 bases from V and 7 bases from J; bases unmatched to any gene: 9. Here the CDR3 reads CASSPWDRVIGYTF. CDR3 sequence (DNA): TGTGCCAGCAGCCCCTGGGACAGGGTTATTGGCTACACCTTC.

The rearrangement uses TRBV11-1 and TRBJ2-7; D is possibly TRBD1 (5 bases). Germline-derived CDR1 and CDR2 are SGHAT and FQDESV (reference sequence). V gave up 2 bases and J gave up 3 bases, with 17 bases separating them. The CDR3 has 16 residues. The CDR3 DNA reads TGTGCCAGCAGCTTATATAATGGCGTCAGGGACTACGAGCAGTACTTC. Translating gives CASSLYNGVRDYEQYF.